This TCR beta chain came from a study of response to subunit inactivated influenza vaccine. This clonotype was counted at least ten times. Antigen: not known. The CDR3 runs 12 residues. Trimming pared 3 bases from V and 0 bases from J, leaving 1 base between. Germline CDR1 reads SGHTA; CDR2 reads FQGNSA. Findings and limits, study-wide: The authors suggested that every seasonal influenza vaccination recruits few new T cells.

TCRdb called the RT-PCR reads again in MiXCR, with one record for every CDR3 protein. The top ten clones hold around 13% of a sample with fewer than 700,000 distinct CDR3 sequences, approximately 13% of them seen once. This chain connects TRBV7-2 to TRBJ2-3; unclear D gene. Source: PBMCs from blood, taken more than 35 days after vaccination. The origin of this receptor is a middle-aged man who received an inactivated influenza vaccine. As DNA, the CDR3 is TGTGCCAGCAGCTTTAGCACAGATACGCAGTATTTT. Translated: CASSFSTDTQYF.